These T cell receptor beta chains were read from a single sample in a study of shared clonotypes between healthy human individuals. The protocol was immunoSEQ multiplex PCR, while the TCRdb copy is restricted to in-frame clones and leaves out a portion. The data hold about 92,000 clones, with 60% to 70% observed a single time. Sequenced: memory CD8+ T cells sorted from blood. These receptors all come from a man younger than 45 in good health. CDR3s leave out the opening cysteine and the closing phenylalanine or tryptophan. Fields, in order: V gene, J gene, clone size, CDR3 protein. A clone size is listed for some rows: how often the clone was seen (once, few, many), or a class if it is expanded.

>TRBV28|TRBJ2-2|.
ASSYAGTGWPGTGTGELF
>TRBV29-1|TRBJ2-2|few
SVQAGVDTGELF
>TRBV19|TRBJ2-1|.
ASSIWYTYNEQF
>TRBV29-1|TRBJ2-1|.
SVAGEKVNEQF
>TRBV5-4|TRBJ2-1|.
ASSQAGESYNEQF
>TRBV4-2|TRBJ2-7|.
ASSHQLDQNEQY
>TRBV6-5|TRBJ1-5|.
ASSYRAEHQPQH
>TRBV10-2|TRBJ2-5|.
ASSRDFIEYQETQY
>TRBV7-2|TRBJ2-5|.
ASSFWGAGQETQY
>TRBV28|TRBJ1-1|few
ASSHRVNTEAF
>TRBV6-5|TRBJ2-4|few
ASAAGGGQQNIQY
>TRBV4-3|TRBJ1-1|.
ASSPPLRSTEAF
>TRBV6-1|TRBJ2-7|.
ASSEHDHSYEQY
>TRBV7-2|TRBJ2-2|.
ASSPRGTFNTGELF
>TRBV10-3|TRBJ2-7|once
AIGQGNYEQY
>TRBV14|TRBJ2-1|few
ASSQRPTGGGEQF